Listed below are T cell receptor beta chains from one sample, sequenced in a study of cytomegalovirus exposure and HLA in healthy donors. Measured with immunoSEQ multiplex PCR; TCRdb has only the in-frame clones, and not every one. The sample comprises about 180,000 clones, over 70% of which are singletons, and about 2.7% rests with the top ten. Sequenced sample: PBMCs. The source is a male donor in good health and CMV-seronegative. Each CDR3 is given with its conserved first and last residue. Fields, in order: D gene, J gene, clone size, V gene, CDR3 protein, CDR3 DNA. The D gene is left open where the match is weak. Expanded clones are given a class, and other clones once, few, many or no size at all.

- TRBJ2-1 - TRBV7-8 CASSRTSNPYNEQFF TGTGCCAGCAGCCGCACTAGCAATCCCTACAATGAGCAGTTCTTC
- TRBJ2-2 - TRBV7-9 CARPIFAGADTGELFF TGTGCCAGGCCTATCTTCGCGGGGGCGGATACCGGGGAGCTGTTTTTT
TRBD1 TRBJ2-5 few TRBV6-5 CASSYWGTGVAETQYF TGTGCCAGCAGTTACTGGGGGACAGGGGTGGCGGAGACCCAGTACTTC
- TRBJ2-4 - TRBV25-1 CASSAPGLMSLKNIQYF TGTGCCAGCAGCGCACCGGGACTCATGTCCCTCAAAAACATTCAGTACTTC
- TRBJ2-5 - TRBV6-1 CASRRAHQETQYF TGTGCCAGCAGGCGGGCCCACCAAGAGACCCAGTACTTC
TRBD2 TRBJ2-1 - TRBV28 CASSFMVAGNNEQFF TGTGCCAGCAGTTTTATGGTAGCGGGAAACAATGAGCAGTTCTTC
TRBD1 TRBJ1-2 - TRBV19 CASSNRGDGYTF TGTGCCAGTAGTAACAGGGGGGATGGCTACACCTTC
TRBD1 TRBJ1-2 - TRBV11-2 CASSNRDRAVGGYTF TGTGCCAGCAGCAACCGGGACAGGGCTGTCGGGGGCTACACCTTC
- TRBJ2-4 - TRBV5-6 CASSLGRGNIQYF TGTGCCAGCAGCCTGGGACGGGGGAACATTCAGTACTTC
- TRBJ1-1 - TRBV7-9 CASSLAQRVSDTEAFF TGTGCCAGCAGCTTAGCACAGAGGGTATCGGACACTGAAGCTTTCTTT
TRBD1 TRBJ2-1 few TRBV30 CAWSVQGGNEQFF TGTGCCTGGAGTGTACAGGGGGGCAATGAGCAGTTCTTC
- TRBJ1-1 few TRBV5-6 CASSAGAFEAFF TGTGCCAGCAGCGCAGGGGCGTTTGAAGCTTTCTTT
- TRBJ1-2 few TRBV7-8 CASRPPQGQLGYTF TGTGCCAGCAGGCCCCCGCAGGGGCAGCTTGGCTACACCTTC
TRBD1 TRBJ2-7 once TRBV6-5 CASSYRVGTGSYEQYF TGTGCCAGCAGTTATAGGGTCGGGACAGGGTCCTACGAGCAGTACTTC
- TRBJ2-7 few TRBV5-4 CASSPARGSYEQYF TGTGCCAGCAGCCCCGCCAGGGGTTCCTACGAGCAGTACTTC
TRBD2 TRBJ2-7 - TRBV10-3 CAIKGTSGRGYEQYF TGTGCCATCAAGGGGACTAGCGGGAGGGGGTACGAGCAGTACTTC
TRBD1 TRBJ1-5 once TRBV19 CASKETGVSNQPQHF TGTGCCAGTAAGGAGACAGGGGTTAGCAATCAGCCCCAGCATTTT
- TRBJ1-2 - TRBV7-9 CSSSLEQVLGGYTF TGTTCCAGCAGCTTAGAACAGGTTCTGGGTGGCTACACCTTC
- TRBJ2-3 - TRBV6-5 CASSSKLTDTQYF TGTGCCAGCAGTTCAAAACTTACAGATACGCAGTATTTT
- TRBJ2-7 - TRBV30 CAWSVYPEQYF TGTGCCTGGAGTGTATATCCCGAGCAGTACTTC
- TRBJ1-3 - TRBV10-2 CATSGGGTIYF TGCGCCACCTCGGGAGGGGGCACCATATATTTT
- TRBJ1-1 - TRBV5-1 CASSLTGPLDTEAFF TGCGCCAGCAGCTTGACAGGGCCCCTTGACACTGAAGCTTTCTTT
- TRBJ2-5 - TRBV2 CASSGEGETQYF TGTGCCAGCAGCGGAGAAGGAGAGACCCAGTACTTC
- TRBJ1-1 few TRBV19 CASTRQLMNTEAFF TGTGCCAGTACCAGACAGCTCATGAACACTGAAGCTTTCTTT
- TRBJ1-1 - TRBV28 CASSPRRGLTEAFF TGTGCCAGCAGTCCTAGGAGGGGCCTCACTGAAGCTTTCTTT
TRBD2 TRBJ2-1 - TRBV9 CASSGSGGAGEQFF TGTGCCAGCAGCGGTAGCGGGGGGGCAGGCGAGCAGTTCTTC
- TRBJ2-6 - TRBV7-3 CASSLAVTGANVLTF TGTGCCAGCAGCTTAGCGGTGACCGGGGCCAACGTCCTGACTTTC
TRBD1 TRBJ2-6 - TRBV28 CASSHRGLPGANVLTF TGTGCCAGCAGTCACAGGGGTCTCCCTGGGGCCAACGTCCTGACTTTC
TRBD2 TRBJ2-3 few TRBV6-1 CASRLAGGHTDTQYF TGTGCCAGCAGACTAGCGGGAGGGCACACAGATACGCAGTATTTT